Shown below are 12 T cell receptor beta chains from a single sample sequenced in a study of CD8 T cells in Susac syndrome (dated by TCRdb to the late 2010s). Receptor libraries were prepared by the immunoSEQ multiplex PCR assay. RNA was extracted using the RNeasy kit, and about 0.5 to 1 ug of the RNA was reverse transcribed with random hexamers. The raw public reads went through TCRdb reprocessing: fastp at Q25, MiXCR clone calling, in-frame beta chains kept. Each entry merges the rows of one CDR3 protein and shows their most common DNA and genes. The sample yields about 200,000 distinct CDR3 sequences; about 94% were counted once. The ten biggest clones cover roughly 0.13% of the sample. Sequencing input: CD8+ T cells from PBMCs. These receptors were obtained from a human donor with multiple sclerosis.

V gene TRBV5-1 combines with J gene TRBJ1-2, with D maybe TRBD1 (6 bases). The CDR3 has 14 amino acids. V was pared by 5 bases and J by 1 base, with 12 bases between. CDR1 and CDR2 (germline): SGHRS, YFSETQ. The CDR3 nucleotides are TGCGCCAGCAGTGGGGACAACAGTAACTATGGCTACACCTTC. This encodes CASSGDNSNYGYTF. The full variable domain, rest sourced from reference TRBV5-1 and TRBJ1-2, is KAGVTQTPRYLIKTRGQQVTLSCSPISGHRSVSWYQQTPGQGLQFLFEYFSETQRNKGNFPGRFSGRQFSNSRSEMNVSTLELGDSALYLCASSGDNSNYGYTFGSGTRLTVV.

V gene TRBV7-9 combines with J gene TRBJ2-3; either TRBD1 or TRBD2 may supply D (5 bases each). Germline assignment: CDR1 SEHNR and CDR2 FQNEAQ (reference sequence). The CDR3 length is 16 residues. V was pared by 8 bases and J by 5 bases, with 23 bases between. CDR3 sequence reads: CASRPGRITPRDTQYF. The CDR3 DNA reads TGTGCCAGCCGCCCGGGGCGGATCACCCCGAGAGATACGCAGTATTTT.

The chain combines TRBV5-4 with TRBJ2-5; D gene uncertain. V shed 4 bases and J shed 4 bases, with 14 bases lying between them. The CDR3 has 14 amino acids. The germline V gene encodes CDR1 SGHNT and CDR2 YYREEE (reference sequence). The CDR3 is CASSQKGFGETQYF. As DNA, the CDR3 is TGTGCCAGCAGCCAAAAAGGGTTCGGAGAGACCCAGTACTTC.

The chain employs TRBV30 and TRBJ1-2, with a possible D match to TRBD1 (6 bases). The V end was cut by 0 bases, the J end by 14 bases, with 13 bases between. This CDR3 contains 11 residues. Germline CDR1 GTSNPN, CDR2 SVGIG (reference sequence). This CDR3 reads CAWSVGAGVTF. In DNA, the CDR3 is TGTGCCTGGAGTGTAGGGGCAGGGGTTACCTTC. The full variable domain, with the rest looked up from reference TRBV30 and TRBJ1-2, is SQTIHQWPATLVQPVGSPLSLECTVEGTSNPNLYWYRQAAGRGLQLLFYSVGIGQISSEVPQNLSASRPQDRQFILSSKKLLLSDSGFYLCAWSVGAGVTFGSGTRLTVV.

The CDR3 protein is CASSVDGVERTLYGYTF. The CDR3 DNA is TGTGCCAGCAGCGTAGATGGTGTTGAAAGAACCCTCTATGGCTACACCTTC. The rearrangement links TRBV9 to TRBJ1-2; the D is unclear. V lost 0 bases, J lost 4 bases, and 19 bases lay in between. CDR3 length: 17 residues. Germline lookup yields CDR1 SGDLS and CDR2 YYNGEE.

This clonotype was seen once. This rearrangement joins TRBV19 to TRBJ1-6; possibly TRBD1 for D (6 bases). Trimming shortened V by 1 base and J by 13 bases, and 11 bases separated the two germline ends. In germline, CDR1 is LNHDA, CDR2 SQIVND (reference sequence). The CDR3 extends over 13 amino acids. DNA of the CDR3: TGTGCCAGTAGTATAGGGGGGCCGGCCCCCCTCCACTTT. Protein product: CASSIGGPAPLHF.

The chain combines TRBV20-1 with TRBJ2-5; D is undetermined. Germline assignment: CDR1 DFQATT and CDR2 SNEGSKA (reference sequence). V dropped 6 bases and J dropped 4 bases, with 9 bases sitting between them. CDR3 size: 11 residues. CDR3 nucleotides: TGCAGTGCGACCGGGCCAGAGACCCAGTACTTC. The encoded protein is CSATGPETQYF.

The V gene is TRBV3-1, the J gene TRBJ2-3; 16 bases fit TRBD2. The CDR3 covers 20 residues. With V trimmed by 1 base and J by 2 bases, 9 bases remained unmatched. The germline CDR1 and CDR2 sequences are LGHDT and YNNKEL (reference sequence). CDR3 DNA sequence: TGTGCCAGCAGCCAAGCAAGCCCCGGGACTAGCGGGGGGGCCACAGATACGCAGTATTTT. Its protein is CASSQASPGTSGGATDTQYF.

The gene calls are TRBV3-1 and TRBJ2-1, with 8 bases aligning to TRBD2. J lost 4 bases, V lost 0 bases, and 8 bases had no gene match. The CDR3 sequence is 17 residues long. Per the germline V gene, CDR1 is LGHDT and CDR2 is YNNKEL (reference sequence). The CDR3 coding sequence is TGTGCCAGCAGCCAAGACCCTCTAGCGGGCCTGTACAATGAGCAGTTCTTC. Its translation: CASSQDPLAGLYNEQFF.

The chain joins TRBV12-3 or TRBV12-4 to TRBJ2-5, with D tentatively TRBD1 (6 bases). The CDR3 is 15 amino acids. V was pared by 2 bases and J by 5 bases, with 15 bases between. In nucleotides, the CDR3 is TGTGCCAGCAGTTTAAGGGGGTTGGACGGGGAGACCCAGTACTTC. Its translation is CASSLRGLDGETQYF.

The chain is built from TRBV6-5 and TRBJ1-2; 7 nucleotides agree with TRBD1. CDR1 and CDR2 (germline): MNHEY, SVGAGI. This CDR3 has 17 residues. The ends lost 4 bases at V and 4 bases at J; junction bases unmatched: 15. The CDR3 region has the DNA TGTGCCAGCAGTTCCTTATCAGACAGGGAGGGTTTCTATGGCTACACCTTC. The encoded protein is CASSSLSDREGFYGYTF.

The V gene is TRBV4-1, the J gene TRBJ1-1; D remains unclear. Germline values: CDR1 MGHRA, CDR2 YSYEKL. The CDR3 is 16 amino acids. The V and J ends lost 4 bases and 3 bases respectively, with 18 bases between them. The CDR3 region has the DNA TGCGCCAGCAGCCCCGAGGCGCTCCTGAGGGACACTGAAGCTTTCTTT. Its protein is CASSPEALLRDTEAFF.